This T cell receptor beta chain is drawn from a study of blood T cell repertoires in COVID-19. As for the study in general: The United States, Italy and Spain provided the acute and convalescent COVID-19 samples. From T cells, B-cell-depleted T cells, or PBMCs came the material, which was cDNA or gDNA.

The method was immunoSEQ multiplex PCR; TCRdb's version includes in-frame clones alone and lacks a portion of them. The sample includes roughly 100,000 clones, more than 75% of them seen just once. V lost 6 bases to trimming and J lost 0 bases, with 15 bases between them. Germline loops: CDR1 SGHRS, CDR2 YFSETQ. CDR3 size: 15 residues. What was sequenced was peripheral blood. The chain links TRBV5-1 to TRBJ2-5; D perhaps matches TRBD1 (6 bases). The receptor's source is a human donor in a cohort sampled during active COVID-19. The CDR3 loop reads CASNRQEWYQETQYF. The CDR3 DNA reads TGCGCCAGCAACCGACAGGAGTGGTACCAAGAGACCCAGTACTTC.